This T cell receptor (beta chain) emerged from a study of glioma-infiltrating T cells. Across the study: Presurgical dexamethasone in glioma patients lasted six or fewer days.

V was trimmed by 4 bases and J by 4 bases, leaving 17 bases between them. CDR1 is MGHRA and CDR2 is YSYEKL in the germline V gene. The CDR3 is made up of 16 amino acids. As to this clonotype: The target antigen is unknown.

TCR alpha and beta CDR3 regions were amplified from RNA using iRepertoire nested multiplex PCR. Input was roughly 95-400 ng of tissue mRNA or PBMC total RNA. TCRdb analysed the multiplex PCR reads with MiXCR anew, one entry per CDR3 protein. The table shows around 390,000 distinct CDR3 sequences, with about 40% occurring only once. Findings and limits, study-wide: Above-expected tissue-blood divergence occurred in all gliomas, most in low-grade ones.

The rearrangement links TRBV4-1 to TRBJ1-5, with D maybe TRBD1 (6 bases). The specimen was glioma tissue, nonneoplastic brain tissue, or PBMCs (not recorded which). The sequence derives from a human donor with low-grade glioma or glioblastoma, undergoing nonglioma brain surgery, or in good health (not recorded which). DNA of the CDR3: TGCGCCAGCAGCCTCCGGGCAGGGGATATGAATCAGCCCCAGCATTTT. Encoded protein: CASSLRAGDMNQPQHF.